The entry below gives a single TCR beta chain sequence along with its context. Its antigen is not known. J gave up 4 bases and V 5 bases, and 5 bases lay outside the gene matches. The CDR3 has 14 residues. Germline CDR1 and CDR2: SGHTA and FQGNSA. Treatment given: approximately nine-day PBMC culture with coronavirus spike peptide pools or control peptides (ViraFEST assay). Before the COVID-19 pandemic (2011-2018), CD4+ T cells were obtained from the unexposed donor. Cultures of PBMCs, 1.5 million to 2 million per well, were set up with 9 to 10 IU/ml IL-2 and roughly 10 ug/ml peptide pools. This specimen belongs to a study of vaccination and CD4 T cells after COVID-19. At the level of the study: Samples were taken after vaccination, a median of roughly 70 days after dose two, with a range of 14 to 241. Some control cultures received a CEFX pool, which served as the positive control. Others received an HIV-1 Nef pool or no peptide.

Sequencing of DNA taken from cultured CD4+ T cells relied on the Oncomine TCR Beta short-read assay. A single record per CDR3 protein comes from TCRdb applying MiXCR to the PCR reads. This sample has some 9,700 distinct CDR3 sequences, with 55% to 75% found just once. The sample consisted of CD4+ T cells from blood, cultured in vitro. The source is a human donor in good health. The rearrangement joins TRBV7-2 to TRBJ2-3; 8 bases fit TRBD1. CDR3 nucleotide sequence: TGTGCCAGCAGCGTAGACAGGGGTCCAGATACGCAGTATTTT. Amino acids: CASSVDRGPDTQYF.